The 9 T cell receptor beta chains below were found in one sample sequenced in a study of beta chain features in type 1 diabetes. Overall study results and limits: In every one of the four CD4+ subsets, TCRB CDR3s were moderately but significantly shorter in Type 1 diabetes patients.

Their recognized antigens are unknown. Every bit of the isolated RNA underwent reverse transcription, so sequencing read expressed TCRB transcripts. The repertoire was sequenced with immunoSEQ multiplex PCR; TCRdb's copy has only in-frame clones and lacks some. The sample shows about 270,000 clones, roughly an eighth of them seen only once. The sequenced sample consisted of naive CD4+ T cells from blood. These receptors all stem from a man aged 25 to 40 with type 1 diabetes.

In DNA form, the CDR3 reads TGTGCTAGTGGTACCACATCGTCACCCCAGCATTTT. Its translation: CASGTTSSPQHF. The chain couples TRBV12-5 to TRBJ1-5, with D unresolved. The germline V gene encodes CDR1 LGHNT and CDR2 FRNRAP. The V and J ends lost 5 bases and 10 bases respectively, with 12 bases between them. This CDR3 has 12 amino acids.

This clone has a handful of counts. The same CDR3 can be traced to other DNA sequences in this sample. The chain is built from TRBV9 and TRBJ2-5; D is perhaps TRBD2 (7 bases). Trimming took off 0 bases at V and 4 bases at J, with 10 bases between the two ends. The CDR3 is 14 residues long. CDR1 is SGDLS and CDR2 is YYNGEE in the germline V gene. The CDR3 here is CASSVGGGPETQYF. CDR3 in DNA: TGTGCCAGCAGCGTAGGGGGGGGCCCAGAGACCCAGTACTTC.

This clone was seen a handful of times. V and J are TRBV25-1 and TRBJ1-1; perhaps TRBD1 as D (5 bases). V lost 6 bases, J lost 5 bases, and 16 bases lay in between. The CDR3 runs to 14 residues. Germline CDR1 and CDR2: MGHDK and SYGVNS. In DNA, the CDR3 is TGTGCCAGCAGCCTCACCACGGGGGTGACTGAAGCTTTCTTT. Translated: CASSLTTGVTEAFF.

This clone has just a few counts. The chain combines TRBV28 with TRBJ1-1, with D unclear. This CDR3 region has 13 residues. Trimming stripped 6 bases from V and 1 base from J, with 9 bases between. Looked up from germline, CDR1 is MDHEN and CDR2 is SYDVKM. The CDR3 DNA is TGTGCCAGCAGCTACGCAAGGAACACTGAAGCTTTCTTT. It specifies CASSYARNTEAFF.

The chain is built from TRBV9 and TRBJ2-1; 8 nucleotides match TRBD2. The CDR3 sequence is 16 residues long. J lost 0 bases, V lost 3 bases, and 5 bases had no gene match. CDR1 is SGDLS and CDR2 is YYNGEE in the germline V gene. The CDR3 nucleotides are TGTGCCAGCAGCGCCCAGCGGGAGAACTCCTACAATGAGCAGTTCTTC. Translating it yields CASSAQRENSYNEQFF.

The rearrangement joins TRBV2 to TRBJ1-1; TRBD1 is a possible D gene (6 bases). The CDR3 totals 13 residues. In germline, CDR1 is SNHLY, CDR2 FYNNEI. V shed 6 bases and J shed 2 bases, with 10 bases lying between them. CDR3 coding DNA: TGTGCCAGCAGCCAGGACAGCAACACTGAAGCTTTCTTT. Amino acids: CASSQDSNTEAFF.

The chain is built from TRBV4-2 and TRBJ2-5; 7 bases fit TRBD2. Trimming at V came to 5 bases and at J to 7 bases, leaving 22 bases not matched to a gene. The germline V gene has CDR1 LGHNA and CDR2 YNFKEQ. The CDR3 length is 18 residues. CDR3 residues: CASSSGGVSPGGGATQYF. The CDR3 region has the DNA TGTGCCAGCAGCTCCGGAGGGGTTAGCCCGGGAGGTGGTGCGACCCAGTACTTC.

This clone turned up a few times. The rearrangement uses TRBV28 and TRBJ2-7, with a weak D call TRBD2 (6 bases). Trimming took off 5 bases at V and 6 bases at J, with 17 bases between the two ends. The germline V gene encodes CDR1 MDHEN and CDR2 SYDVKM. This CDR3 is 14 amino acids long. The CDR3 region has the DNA TGTGCCAGCAGTGGCTACGGAGGGCCTGCCGAGCAGTACTTC. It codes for CASSGYGGPAEQYF.

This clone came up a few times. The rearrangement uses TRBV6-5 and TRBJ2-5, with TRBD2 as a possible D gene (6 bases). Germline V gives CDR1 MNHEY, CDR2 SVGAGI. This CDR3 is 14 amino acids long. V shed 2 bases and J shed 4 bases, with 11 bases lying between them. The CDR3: CASSYPGEAETQYF. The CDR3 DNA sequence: TGTGCCAGCAGTTACCCGGGAGAGGCAGAGACCCAGTACTTC.